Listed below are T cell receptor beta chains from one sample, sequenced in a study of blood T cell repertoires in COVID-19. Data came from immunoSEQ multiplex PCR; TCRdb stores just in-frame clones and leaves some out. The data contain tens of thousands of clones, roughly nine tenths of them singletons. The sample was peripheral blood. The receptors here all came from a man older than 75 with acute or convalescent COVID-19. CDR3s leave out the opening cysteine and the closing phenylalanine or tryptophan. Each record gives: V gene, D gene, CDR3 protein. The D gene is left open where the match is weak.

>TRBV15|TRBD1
ATSRSPGQRTDTQY
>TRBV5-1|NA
ASSPARGPSTDTQY
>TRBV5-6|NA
ASSLYRGMNTGELF
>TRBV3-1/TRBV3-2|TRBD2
ASSQGSGGGRETQY
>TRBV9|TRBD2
ASSVGISGGAEQY
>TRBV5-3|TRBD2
ARSCRGVQRGARDTQY
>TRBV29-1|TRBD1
SVSDRVANEKLF
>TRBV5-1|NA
ASSLALSGNTIY
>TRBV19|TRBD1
ASSRNRDRSSGELF
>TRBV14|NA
ASSQDAGGGMNTEAF
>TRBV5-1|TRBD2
ASSRLDGEGETQY
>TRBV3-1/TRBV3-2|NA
ASSQSRSPLH
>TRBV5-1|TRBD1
ASSRDRGTTEAF
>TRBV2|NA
ASTGTRDTQY
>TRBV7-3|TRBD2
ASSFGLAVNNEQF
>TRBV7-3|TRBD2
ASRPPGLAGGRADTQY